The 16 T cell receptor beta chains given below trace back to one sample, sequenced in a study of OX40 agonist ivuxolimab in advanced cancers. TCRdb's copy holds only in-frame clones and misses some; the assay was immunoSEQ multiplex PCR. The data contain tens of thousands of clones, around 83% of them singletons. Specimen: CD4+ or CD8+ T cells sorted from blood, collected in a trial of the OX40 agonist ivuxolimab. Receptor source: an adult with an advanced solid tumor such as melanoma, head and neck, liver or kidney cancer.

CDR3 residues: CASSLTGQGVVSQPQHF. Here the CDR3 DNA reads TGTGCCAGCAGTTTAACCGGACAGGGGGTGGTAAGTCAGCCCCAGCATTTT. The gene calls are TRBV28 and TRBJ1-5, with TRBD1 matching 10 bases. The length of the CDR3 is 17 residues. V gave up 2 bases and J gave up 6 bases; unmatched junction bases: 10. CDR1 is MDHEN, CDR2 SYDVKM, per germline.

This chain connects TRBV6-1 to TRBJ1-2; perhaps TRBD1 as D (6 bases). Trimming cost V 5 bases and J 4 bases, with 11 bases left between them. From germline, CDR1 is MNHNS and CDR2 SASEGT. The CDR3 has 13 amino acids. CDR3 bases: TGTGCCAGCAGTAAACTGGACAGCTATGGCTACACCTTC. It is translated as CASSKLDSYGYTF.

On this clone itself: Germline is not matched at one junction end, which may reflect a read error. The chain's CDR3 is CGGRETRGEQFF. The DNA of the CDR3 is TGTGGGGGGCGGGAGACTAGGGGTGAGCAGTTCTTC. The V call is TRBV29-1, the J call TRBJ2-1; D possibly corresponds to TRBD2 (7 bases). Germline V gene data show CDR1 as SQVTM and CDR2 as ANQGSEA. This CDR3 has 12 amino acids.

The chain carries TRBV4-1 and TRBJ1-4, with D possibly being TRBD1 (6 bases). This CDR3 spans 15 amino acids. Germline loops: CDR1 MGHRA, CDR2 YSYEKL. Trimming removed 4 bases from V and 0 bases from J, with 9 bases in between. The CDR3: CASSLGAATNEKLFF. CDR3 DNA sequence: TGCGCCAGCAGCCTGGGGGCGGCAACTAATGAAAAACTGTTTTTT.

The J gene is TRBJ1-6, the V gene TRBV6-1, with 8 bases aligning to TRBD1. This CDR3 spans 15 amino acids. V shed 5 bases and J 10 bases; nucleotides not matched to a gene: 10. Germline CDR1 and CDR2: MNHNS and SASEGT. The DNA for the CDR3 is TGTGCCAGCAGTCAGGGGGCAGGGGGGGGATCACCCCTCCACTTT. Encoded protein: CASSQGAGGGSPLHF.

The chain uses TRBV18 and TRBJ1-1; D unclear. From germline, CDR1 is KGHSH and CDR2 LQKENI. The V and J ends lost 2 bases and 5 bases respectively, with 9 bases between them. This CDR3 is built from 13 residues. In DNA form, the CDR3 reads TGTGCCAGCTCACCAGGCGGGGAGACTGAAGCTTTCTTT. Its protein is CASSPGGETEAFF.

The chain carries TRBV30 and TRBJ1-6; tentatively, D is TRBD1 (5 bases). Germline CDR1 reads GTSNPN; CDR2 reads SVGIG (reference sequence). CDR3 length equals 14 residues. The V end lost 3 bases, the J end lost 6 bases, and 12 bases lay between the germline ends. In DNA form, the CDR3 reads TGTGCCTGGAGAGCGGGACTGACTAATTCACCCCTCCACTTT. It encodes CAWRAGLTNSPLHF.

This clone has a handful of counts. The chain joins TRBV29-1 to TRBJ2-7, with a tentative D call TRBD1 (6 bases). The CDR3 is 12 amino acids. Between the trimmed V and J ends, which lost 4 bases and 2 bases, there was a span of 9 bases. Germline assignment: CDR1 SQVTM and CDR2 ANQGSEA. The CDR3 region is CSVAEGAYEQYF. CDR3 in DNA: TGCAGCGTTGCAGAGGGGGCCTACGAGCAGTACTTC.

This clone was seen once. The gene calls are TRBV19 and TRBJ1-1; tentatively, D is TRBD1 (5 bases). This CDR3 has 14 residues. Germline V gene sequence: CDR1 LNHDA, CDR2 SQIVND (reference sequence). The V and J ends lost 7 bases and 4 bases respectively, with 16 bases between them. CDR3 protein: CASMVQGYTTEAFF. The CDR3 DNA sequence: TGTGCCAGTATGGTGCAGGGTTACACCACTGAAGCTTTCTTT.

The chain carries TRBV27 and TRBJ2-1; a possible D gene is TRBD1 (6 bases). The CDR3 spans 15 residues. Looked up from germline, CDR1 is MNHEY and CDR2 is SMNVEV (reference sequence). Trimming stripped 0 bases from V and 4 bases from J, with 10 bases between. Here the CDR3 reads CASSLSSRGYNEQFF. For the CDR3, the DNA is TGTGCCAGCAGTTTATCGTCCAGGGGTTACAATGAGCAGTTCTTC.

The chain couples TRBV27 to TRBJ1-6, with 7 bases aligning to TRBD1. V dropped 5 bases and J dropped 7; count of bases not matched to a gene: 8. The CDR3 sequence is 15 residues long. The V gene's germline CDR1 is MNHEY and CDR2 SMNVEV (reference sequence). CDR3 sequence (DNA): TGTGCCAGCAGTGCAAGGACAGGAACAAATTCACCCCTCCACTTT. Translated: CASSARTGTNSPLHF.

About this clone: The sample carries other DNA sequences with the same CDR3. The chain carries TRBV7-8 and TRBJ1-1; D gene uncertain. Germline V gene data show CDR1 as SGHVS and CDR2 as FQNEAQ. The CDR3 totals 14 residues. With 5 bases removed from V and 1 base from J, the gap between germline ends came to 11 bases. CDR3 loop: CASSPPSGNTEAFF. The DNA of the CDR3 is TGTGCCAGCAGCCCCCCCTCAGGGAACACTGAAGCTTTCTTT.

The chain employs TRBV6-1 and TRBJ2-7; the match to TRBD2 covers 11 bases. Germline V gene data show CDR1 as MNHNS and CDR2 as SASEGT. Trimming removed 6 bases from V and 9 bases from J; junction bases left unmatched: 7. The CDR3 is made up of 13 amino acids. The CDR3 region has the DNA TGTGCCAGCAGGAGCCTAGCGGGAGGTGTGCAGTACTTC. This sequence encodes CASRSLAGGVQYF.

The chain recombines TRBV11-2 with TRBJ1-2, with 7 positions matching TRBD1. Per the germline V gene, CDR1 is SGHAT and CDR2 is FQNNGV. The CDR3 sequence is 17 residues long. The ends lost 1 base at V and 0 bases at J; junction bases unmatched: 8. The CDR3 region has the DNA TGTGCCAGCAGCTTAGTGACAGGGTATCAAGCTAACTATGGCTACACCTTC. Translation gives CASSLVTGYQANYGYTF.

This clone has a single count. The chain recombines TRBV7-9 with TRBJ2-1; 7 bases are a match to TRBD1. The CDR3 length is 15 residues. V was pared by 5 bases and J by 6 bases, with 10 bases of the junction left unmatched. Germline V gene sequence: CDR1 SEHNR, CDR2 FQNEAQ (reference sequence). CDR3 loop: CASSAYRGLSNEQFF. For the CDR3, the DNA is TGTGCCAGCAGCGCCTACAGGGGTCTAAGCAATGAGCAGTTCTTC. The variable domain in full, completed from reference TRBV7-9 and TRBJ2-1, reads DTGVSQNPRHKITKRGQNVTFRCDPISEHNRLYWYRQTLGQGPEFLTYFQNEAQLEKSRLLSDRFSAERPKGSFSTLEIQRTEQGDSAMYLCASSAYRGLSNEQFFGPGTRLTVL.

This chain connects TRBV30 to TRBJ2-3; the D is unclear. The V end lost 1 base, the J end lost 2 bases, and 4 bases lay between the germline ends. The CDR3 runs to 12 residues. Germline CDR1 reads GTSNPN; CDR2 reads SVGIG (reference sequence). The CDR3 coding sequence is TGTGCCTGGAGTGGGTACACAGATACGCAGTATTTT. This codes for CAWSGYTDTQYF.